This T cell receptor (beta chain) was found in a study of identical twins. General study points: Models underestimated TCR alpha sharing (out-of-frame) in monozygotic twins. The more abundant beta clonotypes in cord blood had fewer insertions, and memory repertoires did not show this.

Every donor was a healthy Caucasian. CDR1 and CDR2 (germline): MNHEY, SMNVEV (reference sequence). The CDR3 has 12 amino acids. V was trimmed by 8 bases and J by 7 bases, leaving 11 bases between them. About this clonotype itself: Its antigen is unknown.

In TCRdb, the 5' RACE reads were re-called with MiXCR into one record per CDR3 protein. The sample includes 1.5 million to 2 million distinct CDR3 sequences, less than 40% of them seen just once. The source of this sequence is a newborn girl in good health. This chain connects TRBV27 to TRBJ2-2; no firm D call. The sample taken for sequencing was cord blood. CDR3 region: CASGITDGELFF. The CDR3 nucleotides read TGTGCCAGCGGGATTACGGACGGGGAGCTGTTTTTT.